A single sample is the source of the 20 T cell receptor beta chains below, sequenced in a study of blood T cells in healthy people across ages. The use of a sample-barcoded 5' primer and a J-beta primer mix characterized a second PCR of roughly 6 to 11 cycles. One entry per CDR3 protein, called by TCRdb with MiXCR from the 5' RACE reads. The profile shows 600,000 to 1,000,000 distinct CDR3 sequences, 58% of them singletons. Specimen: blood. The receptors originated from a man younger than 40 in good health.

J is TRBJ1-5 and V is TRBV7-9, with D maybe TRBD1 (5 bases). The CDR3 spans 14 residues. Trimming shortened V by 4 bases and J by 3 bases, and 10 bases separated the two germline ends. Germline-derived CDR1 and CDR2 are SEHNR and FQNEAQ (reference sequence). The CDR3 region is CASSWGGINQPQHF. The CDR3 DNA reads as TGTGCCAGCAGCTGGGGGGGGATCAATCAGCCCCAGCATTTT. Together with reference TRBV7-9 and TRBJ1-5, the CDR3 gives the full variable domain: DTGVSQNPRHKITKRGQNVTFRCDPISEHNRLYWYRQTLGQGPEFLTYFQNEAQLEKSRLLSDRFSAERPKGSFSTLEIQRTEQGDSAMYLCASSWGGINQPQHFGDGTRLSIL.

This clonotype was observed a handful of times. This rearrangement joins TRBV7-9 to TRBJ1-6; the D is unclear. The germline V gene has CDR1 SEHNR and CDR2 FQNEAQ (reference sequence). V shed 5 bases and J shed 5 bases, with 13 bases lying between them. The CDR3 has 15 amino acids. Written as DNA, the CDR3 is TGTGCCAGCAGCCCGCGGAGGGCAGATAATTCACCCCTCCACTTT. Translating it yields CASSPRRADNSPLHF.

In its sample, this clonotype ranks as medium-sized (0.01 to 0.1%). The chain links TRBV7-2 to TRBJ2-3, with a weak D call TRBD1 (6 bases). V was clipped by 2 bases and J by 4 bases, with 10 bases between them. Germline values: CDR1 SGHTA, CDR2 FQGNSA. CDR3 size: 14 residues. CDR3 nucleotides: TGTGCCAGCAGCTTACCAGAGGGGGCAGATACGCAGTATTTT. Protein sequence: CASSLPEGADTQYF.

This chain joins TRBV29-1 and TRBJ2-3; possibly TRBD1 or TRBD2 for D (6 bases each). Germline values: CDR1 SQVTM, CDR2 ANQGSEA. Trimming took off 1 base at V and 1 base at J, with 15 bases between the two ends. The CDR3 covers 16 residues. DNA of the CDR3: TGCAGCGTTGAAGGGTTTAGGGGGGTAGGCACAGATACGCAGTATTTT. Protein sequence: CSVEGFRGVGTDTQYF.

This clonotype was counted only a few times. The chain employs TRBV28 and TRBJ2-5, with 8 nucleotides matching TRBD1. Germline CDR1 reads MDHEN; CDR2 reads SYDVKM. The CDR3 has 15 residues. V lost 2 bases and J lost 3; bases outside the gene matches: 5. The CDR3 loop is CASSLAGGAEETQYF. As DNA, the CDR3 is TGTGCCAGCAGTTTAGCAGGGGGCGCGGAAGAGACCCAGTACTTC.

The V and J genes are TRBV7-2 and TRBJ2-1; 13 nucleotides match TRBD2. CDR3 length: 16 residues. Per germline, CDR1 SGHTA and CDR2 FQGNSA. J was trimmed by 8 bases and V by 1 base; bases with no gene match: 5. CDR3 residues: CASSLGGTSGDYEQFF. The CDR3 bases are TGTGCCAGCAGCTTAGGGGGGACTAGCGGGGATTATGAGCAGTTCTTC.

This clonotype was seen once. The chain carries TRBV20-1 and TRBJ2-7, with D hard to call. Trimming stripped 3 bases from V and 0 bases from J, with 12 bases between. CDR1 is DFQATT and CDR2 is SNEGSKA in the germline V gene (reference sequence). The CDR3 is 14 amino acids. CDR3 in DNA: TGCAGTGCTAGTGACGGGCGACGCTCCTACGAGCAGTACTTC. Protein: CSASDGRRSYEQYF.

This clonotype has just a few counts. In nucleotides, the CDR3 is TGCAGCGCTACTATAGCGGGGGGACGCACAGATACGCAGTATTTT. Translated, it gives CSATIAGGRTDTQYF. The chain employs TRBV29-1 and TRBJ2-3, with TRBD2 identical over 10 bases. The germline V gene encodes CDR1 SQVTM and CDR2 ANQGSEA. This CDR3 has 15 amino acids. The V segment lost 7 bases and the J segment 1 base; nucleotides outside the gene matches: 8.

CDR3: CASSRKGYEQYF. As DNA, the CDR3 is TGTGCCAGCAGTAGAAAAGGCTACGAGCAGTACTTC. This sequence joins TRBV6-5 and TRBJ2-7; D not certain. Germline V gene sequence: CDR1 MNHEY, CDR2 SVGAGI. The CDR3 consists of 12 residues. The V and J ends lost 5 bases and 3 bases respectively, with 8 bases between them.

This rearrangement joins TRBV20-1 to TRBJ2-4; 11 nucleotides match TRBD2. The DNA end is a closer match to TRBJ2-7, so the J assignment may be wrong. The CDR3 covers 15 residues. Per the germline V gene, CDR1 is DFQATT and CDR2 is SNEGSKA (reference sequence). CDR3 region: CSARDWGLADYEQYF. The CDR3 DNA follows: TGCAGTGCTAGAGATTGGGGACTAGCGGACTACGAGCAGTACTTC.

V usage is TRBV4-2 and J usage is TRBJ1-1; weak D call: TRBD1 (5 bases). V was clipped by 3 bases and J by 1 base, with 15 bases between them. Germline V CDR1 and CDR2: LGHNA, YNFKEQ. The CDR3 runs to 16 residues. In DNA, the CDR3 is TGTGCCAGCAGCCAGGGAACCAGGGACCCGAACACTGAAGCTTTCTTT. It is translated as CASSQGTRDPNTEAFF.

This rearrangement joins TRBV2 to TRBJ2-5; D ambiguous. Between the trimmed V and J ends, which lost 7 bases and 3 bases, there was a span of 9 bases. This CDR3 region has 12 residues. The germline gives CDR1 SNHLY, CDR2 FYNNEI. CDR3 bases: TGTGCCAGCAACTCAGGAGAAGAGACCCAGTACTTC. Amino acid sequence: CASNSGEETQYF.

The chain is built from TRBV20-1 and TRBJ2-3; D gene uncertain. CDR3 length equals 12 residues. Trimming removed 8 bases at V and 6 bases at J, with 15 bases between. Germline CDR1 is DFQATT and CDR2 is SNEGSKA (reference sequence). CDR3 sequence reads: CSYPAFGDTQYF. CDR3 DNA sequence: TGCAGTTACCCCGCCTTCGGGGATACGCAGTATTTT.

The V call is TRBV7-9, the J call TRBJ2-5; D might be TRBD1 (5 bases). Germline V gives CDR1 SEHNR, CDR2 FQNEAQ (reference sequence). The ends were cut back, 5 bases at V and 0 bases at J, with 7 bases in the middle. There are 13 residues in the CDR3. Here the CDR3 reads CASSMDNQETQYF. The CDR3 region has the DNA TGTGCCAGCAGCATGGACAACCAAGAGACCCAGTACTTC.

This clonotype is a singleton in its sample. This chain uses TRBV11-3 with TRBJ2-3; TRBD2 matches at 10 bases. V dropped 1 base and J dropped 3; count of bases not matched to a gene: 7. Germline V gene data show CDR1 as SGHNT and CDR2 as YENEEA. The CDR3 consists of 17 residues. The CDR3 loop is CASSLGAGGTGTDTQYF. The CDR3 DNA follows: TGTGCCAGCAGCTTAGGAGCGGGAGGGACCGGGACAGATACGCAGTATTTT.

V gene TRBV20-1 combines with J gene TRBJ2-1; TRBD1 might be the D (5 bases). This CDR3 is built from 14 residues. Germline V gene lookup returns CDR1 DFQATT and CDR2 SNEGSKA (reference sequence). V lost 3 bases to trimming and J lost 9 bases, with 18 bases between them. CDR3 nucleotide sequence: TGCAGTGCTAGCACAGGTAACGTCGGCAGTGAGCAGTTCTTC. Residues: CSASTGNVGSEQFF.

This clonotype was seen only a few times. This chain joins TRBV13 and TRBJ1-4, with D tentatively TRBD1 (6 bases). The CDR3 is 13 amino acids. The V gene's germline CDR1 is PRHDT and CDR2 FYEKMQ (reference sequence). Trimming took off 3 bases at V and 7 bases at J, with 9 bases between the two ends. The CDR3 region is CASSFRGGEKLFF. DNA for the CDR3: TGTGCCAGCAGCTTCAGGGGCGGTGAAAAACTGTTTTTT. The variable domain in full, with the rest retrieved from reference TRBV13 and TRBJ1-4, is AAGVIQSPRHLIKEKRETATLKCYPIPRHDTVYWYQQGPGQDPQFLISFYEKMQSDKGSIPDRFSAQQFSDYHSELNMSSLELGDSALYFCASSFRGGEKLFFGSGTQLSVL.

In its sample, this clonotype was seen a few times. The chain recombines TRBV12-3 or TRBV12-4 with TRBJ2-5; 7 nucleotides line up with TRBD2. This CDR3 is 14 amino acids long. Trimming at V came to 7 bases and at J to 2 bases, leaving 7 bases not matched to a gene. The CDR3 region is CASTAGLVQETQYF. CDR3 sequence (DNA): TGTGCCAGCACCGCCGGACTAGTTCAAGAGACCCAGTACTTC.

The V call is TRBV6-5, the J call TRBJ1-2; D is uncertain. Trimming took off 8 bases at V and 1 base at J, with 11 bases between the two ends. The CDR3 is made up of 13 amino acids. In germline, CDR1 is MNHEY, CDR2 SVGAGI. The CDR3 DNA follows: TGTGCCAGCCGAACGGCAGTTAACTATGGCTACACCTTC. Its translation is CASRTAVNYGYTF.

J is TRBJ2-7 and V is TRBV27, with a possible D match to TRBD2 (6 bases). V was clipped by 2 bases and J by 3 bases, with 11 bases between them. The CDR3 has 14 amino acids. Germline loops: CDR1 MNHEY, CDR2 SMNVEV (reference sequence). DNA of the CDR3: TGTGCCAGCAGTTTACGGGGACTGATCTACGAGCAGTACTTC. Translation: CASSLRGLIYEQYF.